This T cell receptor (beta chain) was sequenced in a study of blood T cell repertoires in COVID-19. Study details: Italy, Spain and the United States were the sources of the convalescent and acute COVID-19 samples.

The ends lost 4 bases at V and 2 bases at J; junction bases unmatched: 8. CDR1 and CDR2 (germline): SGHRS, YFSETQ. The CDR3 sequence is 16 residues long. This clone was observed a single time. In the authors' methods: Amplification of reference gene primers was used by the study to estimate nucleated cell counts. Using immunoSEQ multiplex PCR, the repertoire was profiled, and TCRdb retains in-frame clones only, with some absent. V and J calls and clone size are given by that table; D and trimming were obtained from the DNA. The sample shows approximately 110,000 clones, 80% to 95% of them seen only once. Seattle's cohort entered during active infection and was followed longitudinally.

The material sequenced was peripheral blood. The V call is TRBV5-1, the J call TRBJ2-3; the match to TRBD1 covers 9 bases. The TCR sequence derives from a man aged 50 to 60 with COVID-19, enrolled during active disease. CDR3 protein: CASSKRTGDNTDTQYF. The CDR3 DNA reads TGCGCCAGCAGCAAAAGGACAGGGGATAACACAGATACGCAGTATTTT.